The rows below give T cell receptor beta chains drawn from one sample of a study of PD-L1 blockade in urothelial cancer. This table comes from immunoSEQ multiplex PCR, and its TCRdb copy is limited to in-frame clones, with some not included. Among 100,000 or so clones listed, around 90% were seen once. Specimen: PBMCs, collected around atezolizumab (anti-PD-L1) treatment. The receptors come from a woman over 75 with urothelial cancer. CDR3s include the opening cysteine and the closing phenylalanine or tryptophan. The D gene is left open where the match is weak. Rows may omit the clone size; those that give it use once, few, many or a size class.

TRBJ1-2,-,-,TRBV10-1,CASSELGGYGYTF,TGCGCCAGCAGTGAGTTAGGGGGATATGGCTACACCTTC
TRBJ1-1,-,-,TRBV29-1,CSTTAPHAAFF,TGCAGCACCACAGCCCCCCACGCGGCTTTCTTT
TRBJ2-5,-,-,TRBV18,CASSPMGSFQETQYF,TGTGCCAGCTCACCTATGGGGAGCTTCCAAGAGACCCAGTACTTC
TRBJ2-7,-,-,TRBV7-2,CASSLSTEYEQYF,TGTGCCAGCAGCTTAAGTACCGAGTACGAGCAGTACTTC
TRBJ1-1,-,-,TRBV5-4,CASSLAQGVLNTEAFF,TGTGCCAGCAGCTTGGCCCAGGGTGTGTTGAACACTGAAGCTTTCTTT
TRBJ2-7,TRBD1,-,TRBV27,CASSYGTGSYEQYF,TGTGCCAGCAGTTATGGGACAGGATCCTACGAGCAGTACTTC
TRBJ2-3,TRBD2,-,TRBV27,CASSAFSGRVGDTQYF,TGTGCCAGCAGCGCCTTTAGCGGGAGGGTAGGAGATACGCAGTATTTT
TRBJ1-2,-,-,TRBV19,CASRAGAAGRNGYTF,TGTGCCAGTAGGGCAGGGGCCGCTGGGCGGAATGGCTACACCTTC
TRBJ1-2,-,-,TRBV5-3,CARIFLCANYGYTF,TGTGCCAGAATATTCTTATGTGCTAACTATGGCTACACCTTC
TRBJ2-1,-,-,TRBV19,CASSKDYSTFSYNEQFF,TGTGCCAGTAGTAAAGACTACTCCACGTTTTCCTACAATGAGCAGTTCTTC
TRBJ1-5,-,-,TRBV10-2,CASSESGSYQPQHF,TGCGCCAGCAGTGAGTCTGGTAGCTATCAGCCCCAGCATTTT
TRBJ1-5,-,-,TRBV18,CASSPAAGGNQPQHF,TGTGCCAGCTCACCAGCGGCAGGGGGCAATCAGCCCCAGCATTTT
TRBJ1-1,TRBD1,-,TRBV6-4,CASSERTGSYAFF,TGTGCCAGCAGTGAAAGGACAGGGTCGTACGCTTTCTTT
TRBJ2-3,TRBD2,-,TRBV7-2,CASSLAGGSPDTQYF,TGTGCCAGCAGCCTAGCGGGAGGTTCCCCAGATACGCAGTATTTT
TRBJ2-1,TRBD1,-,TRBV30,CAWSTTGTVNDEQFF,TGTGCCTGGAGCACGACCGGGACAGTAAACGATGAGCAGTTCTTC
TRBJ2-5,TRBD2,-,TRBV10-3,CAISEGLAAPQETQYF,TGTGCCATCAGCGAGGGACTAGCGGCCCCCCAAGAGACCCAGTACTTC
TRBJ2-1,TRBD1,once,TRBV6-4,CASSDENRGPQFF,TGTGCCAGCAGTGACGAAAACAGGGGTCCCCAGTTCTTC
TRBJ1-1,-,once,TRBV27,CASSSGINTEAFF,TGTGCCAGCAGTTCAGGGATAAACACTGAAGCTTTCTTT
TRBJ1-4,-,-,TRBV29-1,CSGGGSTNEKLFF,TGCAGCGGCGGGGGATCAACTAATGAAAAACTGTTTTTT
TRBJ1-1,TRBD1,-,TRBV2,CASIGDRVMNTEAFF,TGTGCCAGCATTGGGGACAGGGTTATGAACACTGAAGCTTTCTTT
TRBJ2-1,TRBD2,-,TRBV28,CASSLPGLAGVEAFF,TGTGCCAGCAGTTTACCGGGACTAGCGGGAGTCGAGGCGTTCTTC
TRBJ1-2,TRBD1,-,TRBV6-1,CASSDYDRGANYGYTF,TGTGCCAGCAGTGATTACGACAGGGGGGCTAACTATGGCTACACCTTC
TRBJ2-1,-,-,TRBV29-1,CSVDQQDNEQFF,TGCAGCGTCGACCAACAGGACAATGAGCAGTTCTTC
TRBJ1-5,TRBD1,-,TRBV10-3,CAISGGQGDQPQHF,TGTGCCATCAGTGGCGGACAGGGGGACCAGCCCCAGCATTTT
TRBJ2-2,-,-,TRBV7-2,CASSLGSTGELFF,TGTGCCAGCAGCTTAGGGTCTACTGGGGAGCTGTTTTTT
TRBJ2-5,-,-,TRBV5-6,CASSGATGYQETQYF,TGTGCCAGCAGCGGCGCCACAGGGTACCAAGAGACCCAGTACTTC
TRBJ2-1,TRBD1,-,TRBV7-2,CASRQDRGEYNEQFF,TGTGCCAGCAGACAAGACAGGGGTGAATACAATGAGCAGTTCTTC
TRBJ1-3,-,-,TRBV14,CASSEAGLLSGNTIYF,TGTGCCAGCAGCGAAGCGGGACTGCTCTCTGGAAACACCATATATTTT
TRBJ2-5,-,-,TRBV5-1,CASSLTPGVGWTQYF,TGCGCCAGCAGCTTGACCCCGGGAGTAGGTTGGACCCAGTACTTC
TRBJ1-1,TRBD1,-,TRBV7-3,CASSQDRANTEAFF,TGTGCCAGCAGCCAAGACAGGGCTAACACTGAAGCTTTCTTT
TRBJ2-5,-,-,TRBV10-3,CATAPGQETQYF,TGTGCCACCGCCCCGGGCCAAGAGACCCAGTACTTC
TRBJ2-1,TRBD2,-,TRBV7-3,CASSERTSGSWNEQFF,TGTGCCAGCAGTGAGCGGACTAGCGGGAGTTGGAATGAGCAGTTCTTC
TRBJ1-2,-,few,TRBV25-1,CASTGDRSPNYGYTF,TGTGCCAGCACCGGCGACAGGAGCCCTAACTATGGCTACACCTTC
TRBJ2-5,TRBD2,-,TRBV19,CASSIAWAGTRGGGETQYF,TGTGCCAGTAGTATAGCGTGGGCAGGGACCCGCGGGGGTGGAGAGACCCAGTACTTC
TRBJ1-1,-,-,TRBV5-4,CASSLGGEHTEAFF,TGTGCCAGCAGCTTGGGGGGGGAGCACACTGAAGCTTTCTTT
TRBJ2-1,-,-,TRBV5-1,CASSPGLRPIYNEQFF,TGCGCCAGCAGCCCAGGACTTAGACCCATATACAATGAGCAGTTCTTC
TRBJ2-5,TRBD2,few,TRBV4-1,CASSPAGVETQYF,TGCGCCAGCAGCCCAGCGGGAGTAGAGACCCAGTACTTC
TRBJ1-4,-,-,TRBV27,CASRWGAGAGEKLFF,TGTGCCAGCAGATGGGGGGCGGGGGCAGGTGAAAAACTGTTTTTT
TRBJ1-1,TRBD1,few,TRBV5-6,CASSGTGGGPEAFF,TGTGCCAGCAGCGGGACAGGAGGGGGCCCTGAAGCTTTCTTT
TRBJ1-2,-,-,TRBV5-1,CASSPAGGRGYGYTF,TGCGCCAGCAGCCCGGCGGGGGGGCGAGGGTATGGCTACACCTTC
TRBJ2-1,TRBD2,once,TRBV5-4,CASSFRLAGGREQFF,TGTGCCAGCAGCTTTAGACTAGCGGGAGGGCGTGAGCAGTTCTTC
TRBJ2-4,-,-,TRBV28,CASSSQGYRKNIQYF,TGTGCCAGCAGTTCACAGGGCTATAGGAAAAACATTCAGTACTTC
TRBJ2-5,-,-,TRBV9,CASSVGGTVETQYF,TGTGCCAGCAGCGTTGGGGGGACAGTGGAGACCCAGTACTTC
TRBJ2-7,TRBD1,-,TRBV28,CASSSGTGGNEQYF,TGTGCCAGCAGCTCCGGGACAGGGGGAAACGAGCAGTACTTC
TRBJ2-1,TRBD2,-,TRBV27,CASSLRGGEQFF,TGTGCCAGCAGTTTACGGGGGGGGGAGCAGTTCTTC
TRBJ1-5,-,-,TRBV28,CASSLFRGNQPQHF,TGTGCCAGCAGTTTATTTCGGGGCAATCAGCCCCAGCATTTT
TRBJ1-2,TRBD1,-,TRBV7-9,CASSSGQGNYGYTF,TGTGCCAGCAGCTCAGGACAGGGGAACTATGGCTACACCTTC
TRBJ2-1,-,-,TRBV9,CASTGMGYNNEQFF,TGTGCCAGCACGGGGATGGGGTACAACAATGAGCAGTTCTTC
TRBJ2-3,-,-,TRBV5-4,CASSLVGLRTDTQYF,TGTGCCAGCAGCTTGGTAGGACTCCGCACAGATACGCAGTATTTT
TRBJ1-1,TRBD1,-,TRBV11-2,CASSLPATGPSGSAFF,TGTGCCAGCAGCCTCCCGGCGACAGGGCCTTCAGGATCGGCTTTCTTT
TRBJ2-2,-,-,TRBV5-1,CASKSGNTGELFF,TGCGCCAGCAAAAGCGGGAACACCGGGGAGCTGTTTTTT
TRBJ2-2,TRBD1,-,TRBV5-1,CASSQNPRRQGANTGELFF,TGCGCCAGCAGCCAGAACCCTAGAAGACAGGGGGCAAACACCGGGGAGCTGTTTTTT
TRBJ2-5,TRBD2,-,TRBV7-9,CASSPRGRGSETQYF,TGTGCCAGCTCTCCCCGTGGGAGGGGTTCGGAGACCCAGTACTTC